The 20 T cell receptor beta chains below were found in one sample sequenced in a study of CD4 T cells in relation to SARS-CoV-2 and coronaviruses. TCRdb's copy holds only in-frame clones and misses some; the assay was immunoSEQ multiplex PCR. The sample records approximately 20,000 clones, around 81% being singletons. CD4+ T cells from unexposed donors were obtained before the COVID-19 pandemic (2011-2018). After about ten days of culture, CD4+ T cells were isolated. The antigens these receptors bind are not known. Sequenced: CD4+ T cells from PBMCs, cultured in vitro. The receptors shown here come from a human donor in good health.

As DNA, the CDR3 is TGCGCCAGCAACTCAGGGGCTAGCGGACCCTACGAGCAGTACTTC. Its protein is CASNSGASGPYEQYF. The V call is TRBV5-1, the J call TRBJ2-7, with D possibly being TRBD2 (7 bases). V dropped 6 bases and J dropped 2 bases, with 18 bases sitting between them. Germline CDR1 reads SGHRS; CDR2 reads YFSETQ. The CDR3 loop spans 15 amino acids.

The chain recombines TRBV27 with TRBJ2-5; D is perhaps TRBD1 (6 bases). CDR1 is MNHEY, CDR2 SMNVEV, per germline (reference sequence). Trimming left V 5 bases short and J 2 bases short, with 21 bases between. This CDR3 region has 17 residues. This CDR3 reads CASSPDRQVRGQETQYF. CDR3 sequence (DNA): TGTGCCAGCAGTCCCGACCGACAGGTTAGGGGACAAGAGACCCAGTACTTC.

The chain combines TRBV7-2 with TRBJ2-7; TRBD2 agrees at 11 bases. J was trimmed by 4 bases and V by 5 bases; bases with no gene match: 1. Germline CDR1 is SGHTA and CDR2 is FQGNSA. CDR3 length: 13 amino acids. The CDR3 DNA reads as TGTGCCAGCAGCCCTAGCGGGAGGTACGAGCAGTACTTC. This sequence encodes CASSPSGRYEQYF. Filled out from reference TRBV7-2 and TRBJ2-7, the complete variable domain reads GAGVSQSPSNKVTEKGKDVELRCDPISGHTALYWYRQSLGQGLEFLIYFQGNSAPDKSGLPSDRFSAERTGGSVSTLTIQRTQQEDSAVYLCASSPSGRYEQYFGPGTRLTVT.

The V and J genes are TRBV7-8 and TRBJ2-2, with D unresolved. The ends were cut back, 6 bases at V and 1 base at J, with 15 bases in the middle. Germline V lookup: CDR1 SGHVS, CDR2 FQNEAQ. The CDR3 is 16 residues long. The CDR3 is CASRPRPLGNTGELFF. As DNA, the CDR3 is TGTGCCAGCAGACCGCGGCCCCTCGGGAACACCGGGGAGCTGTTTTTT.

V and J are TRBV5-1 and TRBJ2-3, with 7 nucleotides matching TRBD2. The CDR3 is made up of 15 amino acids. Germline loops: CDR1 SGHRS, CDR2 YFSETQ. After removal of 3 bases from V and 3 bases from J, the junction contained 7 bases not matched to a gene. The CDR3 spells CASSYALGGTDTQYF. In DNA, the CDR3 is TGCGCCAGCAGCTACGCCCTGGGGGGGACAGATACGCAGTATTTT. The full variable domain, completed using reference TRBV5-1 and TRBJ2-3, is KAGVTQTPRYLIKTRGQQVTLSCSPISGHRSVSWYQQTPGQGLQFLFEYFSETQRNKGNFPGRFSGRQFSNSRSEMNVSTLELGDSALYLCASSYALGGTDTQYFGPGTRLTVL.

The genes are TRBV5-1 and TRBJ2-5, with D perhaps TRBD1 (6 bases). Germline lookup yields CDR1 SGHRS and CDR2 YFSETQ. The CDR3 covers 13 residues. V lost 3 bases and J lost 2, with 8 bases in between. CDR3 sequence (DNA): TGCGCCAGCAGCTACGGACAGCAAGAGACCCAGTACTTC. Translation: CASSYGQQETQYF.

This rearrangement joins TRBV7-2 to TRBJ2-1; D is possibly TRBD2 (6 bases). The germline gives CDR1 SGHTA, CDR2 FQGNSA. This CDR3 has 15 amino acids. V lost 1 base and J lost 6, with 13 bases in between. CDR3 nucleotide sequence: TGTGCCAGCAGCTTAGGCGGGGTCGGGGTCAATGAGCAGTTCTTC. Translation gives CASSLGGVGVNEQFF.

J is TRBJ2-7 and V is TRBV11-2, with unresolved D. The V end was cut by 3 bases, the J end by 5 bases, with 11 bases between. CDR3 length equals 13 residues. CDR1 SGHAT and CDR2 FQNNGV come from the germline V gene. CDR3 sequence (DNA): TGTGCCAGCAGCTTTTGGTCCCAACACGAGCAGTACTTC. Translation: CASSFWSQHEQYF.

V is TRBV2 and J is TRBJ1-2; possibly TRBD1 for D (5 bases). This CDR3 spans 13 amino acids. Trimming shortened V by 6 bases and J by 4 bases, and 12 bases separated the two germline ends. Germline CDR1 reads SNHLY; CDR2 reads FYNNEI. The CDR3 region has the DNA TGTGCCAGCAGGAATTCAGGGTCCTATGGCTACACCTTC. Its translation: CASRNSGSYGYTF.

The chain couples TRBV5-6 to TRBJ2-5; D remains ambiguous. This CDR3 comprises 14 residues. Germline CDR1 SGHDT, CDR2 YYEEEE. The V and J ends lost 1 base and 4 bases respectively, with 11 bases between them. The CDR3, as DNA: TGTGCCAGCAGCTTGCATCTTACGGGAGAGACCCAGTACTTC. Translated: CASSLHLTGETQYF.

This CDR3 is CASSEGIYSPLHF. The CDR3 DNA reads as TGTGCCAGCAGTGAGGGAATTTATTCACCCCTCCACTTT. The V and J genes are TRBV2 and TRBJ1-6, with no clear D. Trimming shortened V by 3 bases and J by 8 bases, and 8 bases separated the two germline ends. The CDR3 sequence is 13 residues long. Germline V CDR1 and CDR2: SNHLY, FYNNEI.

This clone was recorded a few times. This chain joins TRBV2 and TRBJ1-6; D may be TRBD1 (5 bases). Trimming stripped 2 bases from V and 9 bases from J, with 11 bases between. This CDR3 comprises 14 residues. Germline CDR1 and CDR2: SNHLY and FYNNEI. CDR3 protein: CASSERGWGSPLHF. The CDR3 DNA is TGTGCCAGCAGTGAAAGGGGTTGGGGTTCACCCCTCCACTTT.

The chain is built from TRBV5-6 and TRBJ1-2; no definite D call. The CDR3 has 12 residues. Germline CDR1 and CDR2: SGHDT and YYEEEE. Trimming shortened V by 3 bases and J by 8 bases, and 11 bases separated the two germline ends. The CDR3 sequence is CASSSGGSGYTF. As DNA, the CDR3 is TGTGCCAGCAGCTCTGGTGGGAGCGGCTACACCTTC.

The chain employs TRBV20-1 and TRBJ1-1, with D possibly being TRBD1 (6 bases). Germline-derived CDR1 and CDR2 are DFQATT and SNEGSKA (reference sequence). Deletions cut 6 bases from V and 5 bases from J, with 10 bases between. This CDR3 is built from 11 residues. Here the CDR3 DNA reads TGCAGTGCCGAACAGGGAACTGAAGCTTTCTTT. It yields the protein CSAEQGTEAFF.

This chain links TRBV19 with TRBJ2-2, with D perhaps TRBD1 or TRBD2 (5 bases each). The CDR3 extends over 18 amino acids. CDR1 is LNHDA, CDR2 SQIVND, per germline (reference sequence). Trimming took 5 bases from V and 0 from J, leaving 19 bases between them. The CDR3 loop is CASSSMTRGFSNTGELFF. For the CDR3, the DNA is TGTGCCAGTAGTTCTATGACGAGGGGATTTTCGAACACCGGGGAGCTGTTTTTT. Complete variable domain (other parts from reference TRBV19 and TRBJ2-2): DGGITQSPKYLFRKEGQNVTLSCEQNLNHDAMYWYRQDPGQGLRLIYYSQIVNDFQKGDIAEGYSVSREKKESFPLTVTSAQKNPTAFYLCASSSMTRGFSNTGELFFGEGSRLTVL.

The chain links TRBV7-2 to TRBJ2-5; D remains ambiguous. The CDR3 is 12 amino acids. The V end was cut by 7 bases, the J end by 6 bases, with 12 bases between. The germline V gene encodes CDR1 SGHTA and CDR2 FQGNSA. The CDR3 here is CASNPPGKTQYF. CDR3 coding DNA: TGTGCCAGCAACCCCCCAGGAAAGACCCAGTACTTC.

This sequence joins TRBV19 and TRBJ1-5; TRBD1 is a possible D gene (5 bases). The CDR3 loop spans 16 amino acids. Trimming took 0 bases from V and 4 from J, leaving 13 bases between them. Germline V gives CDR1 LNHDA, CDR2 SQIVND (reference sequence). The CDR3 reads CASSIEWGQENQPQHF. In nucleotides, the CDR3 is TGTGCCAGTAGTATAGAGTGGGGCCAGGAAAATCAGCCCCAGCATTTT. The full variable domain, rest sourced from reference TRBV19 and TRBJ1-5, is DGGITQSPKYLFRKEGQNVTLSCEQNLNHDAMYWYRQDPGQGLRLIYYSQIVNDFQKGDIAEGYSVSREKKESFPLTVTSAQKNPTAFYLCASSIEWGQENQPQHFGDGTRLSIL.

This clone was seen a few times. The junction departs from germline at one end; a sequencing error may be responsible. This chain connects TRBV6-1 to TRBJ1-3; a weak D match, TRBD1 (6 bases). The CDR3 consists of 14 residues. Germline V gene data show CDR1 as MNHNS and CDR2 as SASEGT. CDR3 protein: CASREGGSGNTIYF. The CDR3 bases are TGTGCCAGCAGGGAAGGGGGTTCTGGAAACACCATATATTTT.

The CDR3, as DNA: TGTGCCAGCGGAGGCAGGGTAGGAGAAAAACTGTTTTTT. This gives the protein CASGGRVGEKLFF. V usage is TRBV6-5 and J usage is TRBJ1-4; weak D call: TRBD1 (5 bases). The V end lost 8 bases, the J end lost 8 bases, and 15 bases lay between the germline ends. Germline assignment: CDR1 MNHEY and CDR2 SVGAGI. The length of the CDR3 is 13 residues.

The CDR3 sequence is CASSLGPAGGTDTQYF. Here the CDR3 DNA reads TGTGCCAGCAGCTTAGGTCCAGCGGGGGGAACAGATACGCAGTATTTT. The chain combines TRBV7-2 with TRBJ2-3; 9 bases align to TRBD2. Trimming took 1 base from V and 3 from J; bases not matched to a gene: 5. The length of the CDR3 is 16 residues. Looked up from germline, CDR1 is SGHTA and CDR2 is FQGNSA.